Presented here are 20 T cell receptor beta chains from one specimen sequenced in a study of blood T cell repertoires in COVID-19. Assay used: immunoSEQ multiplex PCR; TCRdb lists only in-frame clones, some missing. This sample has about 27,000 clones, with 90% to 95% found just once. The source material was peripheral blood. The receptor source for this set is a human donor with active COVID-19. The donor label of this sample is uncertain.

This rearrangement joins TRBV6-1 to TRBJ2-3; D perhaps matches TRBD2 (6 bases). Trimming stripped 2 bases from V and 1 base from J, with 10 bases between. Per germline, CDR1 MNHNS and CDR2 SASEGT. The CDR3 consists of 15 residues. CDR3 in amino acids: CASSEQASGTDTQYF. CDR3 DNA: TGTGCCAGCAGTGAACAGGCTAGCGGCACAGATACGCAGTATTTT.

This chain links TRBV2 with TRBJ1-1, with 8 bases that match TRBD1. The CDR3 sequence is 18 residues long. CDR1 is SNHLY and CDR2 is FYNNEI in the germline V gene. The J segment lost 3 bases and the V segment lost 4 bases, leaving 16 bases of the junction unmatched. The CDR3 nucleotides are TGTGCCAGCAGTGGGGTAGTCGGGACAGGTTTTGTGGACACTGAAGCTTTCTTT. As protein: CASSGVVGTGFVDTEAFF. The whole variable domain, filled in from reference TRBV2 and TRBJ1-1, reads EPEVTQTPSHQVTQMGQEVILRCVPISNHLYFYWYRQILGQKVEFLVSFYNNEISEKSEIFDDQFSVERPDGSNFTLKIRSTKLEDSAMYFCASSGVVGTGFVDTEAFFGQGTRLTVV.

This clone showed up just once. This chain joins TRBV6-2 or TRBV6-3 and TRBJ1-1, with D possibly being TRBD1 (5 bases). The CDR3 length is 14 residues. Trimming stripped 4 bases from V and 8 bases from J, with 17 bases between. CDR1 and CDR2 from the germline V gene are MNHEY and SVGEGT. CDR3 bases: TGTGCCAGCAGTTCTACCGCGATTCCAGGGGAAGCTTTCTTT. Amino acid sequence: CASSSTAIPGEAFF.

This clone was counted a single time. The genes are TRBV7-2 and TRBJ2-1, with 10 bases that match TRBD2. This CDR3 is built from 16 residues. The ends lost 6 bases at V and 7 bases at J; junction bases unmatched: 12. Per the germline V gene, CDR1 is SGHTA and CDR2 is FQGNSA. The CDR3 region is CASSASASGGSNEQFF. The DNA for the CDR3 is TGTGCCAGCAGTGCGTCGGCTAGCGGGGGATCAAATGAGCAGTTCTTC.

The chain employs TRBV30 and TRBJ2-7; tentatively, D is TRBD2 (6 bases). V dropped 3 bases and J dropped 3 bases, with 21 bases sitting between them. This CDR3 has 16 amino acids. Looked up from germline, CDR1 is GTSNPN and CDR2 is SVGIG (reference sequence). The CDR3 here is CAWREGWDFEHYEQYF. The DNA for the CDR3 is TGTGCCTGGAGAGAGGGGTGGGACTTCGAACACTACGAGCAGTACTTC.

This clone was counted once. The gene calls are TRBV6-5 and TRBJ2-3; 11 nucleotides agree with TRBD2. V dropped 4 bases and J dropped 4; count of bases not matched to a gene: 7. The CDR3 is 16 amino acids. CDR1 and CDR2 from the germline V gene are MNHEY and SVGAGI. CDR3 in amino acids: CASSSSGRSVADTQYF. The CDR3 DNA reads TGTGCCAGCAGTTCTAGCGGGAGGTCCGTGGCAGATACGCAGTATTTT.

The rearrangement uses TRBV7-2 and TRBJ2-5, with 12 nucleotides matching TRBD2. The CDR3 loop spans 16 amino acids. Trimming at V came to 3 bases and at J to 1 base, leaving 3 bases not matched to a gene. CDR1 and CDR2 (germline): SGHTA, FQGNSA. The CDR3 loop reads CASSLTSGGLQETQYF. The CDR3 region has the DNA TGTGCCAGCAGCTTGACTAGCGGGGGCCTCCAAGAGACCCAGTACTTC. Looking up the rest from reference TRBV7-2 and TRBJ2-5 gives the full variable domain: GAGVSQSPSNKVTEKGKDVELRCDPISGHTALYWYRQSLGQGLEFLIYFQGNSAPDKSGLPSDRFSAERTGGSVSTLTIQRTQQEDSAVYLCASSLTSGGLQETQYFGPGTRLLVL.

V and J are TRBV10-3 and TRBJ2-1, with a possible D match to TRBD1 (5 bases). Trimming stripped 0 bases from V and 7 bases from J, with 10 bases between. The CDR3 contains 14 residues. CDR1 is ENHRY and CDR2 is SYGVKD in the germline V gene. The CDR3 region has the DNA TGTGCCATCAGTGAGTCGCCAGGGCTGAATGAGCAGTTCTTC. Protein product: CAISESPGLNEQFF.

A single count supports this clone. The chain couples TRBV5-1 to TRBJ2-2; 7 bases line up with TRBD1. V shed 4 bases, J shed 7 bases, and the junction held 7 bases outside the gene matches. The CDR3 sequence is 14 residues long. Germline CDR1 reads SGHRS; CDR2 reads YFSETQ. The CDR3 loop reads CASSQDRLNGELFF. As DNA, the CDR3 is TGCGCCAGCAGCCAGGACAGGCTGAACGGGGAGCTGTTTTTT.

The genes are TRBV19 and TRBJ2-7, with TRBD1 matching 7 bases. Germline V CDR1 and CDR2: LNHDA, SQIVND (reference sequence). This CDR3 is built from 13 residues. Trimming cost V 3 bases and J 3 bases; bases outside gene matches: 2. DNA for the CDR3: TGTGCCAGTAGTATGGGACAGATCTACGAGCAGTACTTC. Its protein product is CASSMGQIYEQYF.

The chain carries TRBV30 and TRBJ1-1; D is unresolved. Germline CDR1 and CDR2: GTSNPN and SVGIG (reference sequence). Trimming left V 1 base short and J 7 bases short, with 7 bases between. The CDR3 has 11 residues. CDR3 residues: CAWSGAGEAFF. The CDR3 nucleotides read TGTGCCTGGAGTGGAGCTGGTGAAGCTTTCTTT. Full variable domain (outside the CDR3, taken from reference TRBV30 and TRBJ1-1): SQTIHQWPATLVQPVGSPLSLECTVEGTSNPNLYWYRQAAGRGLQLLFYSVGIGQISSEVPQNLSASRPQDRQFILSSKKLLLSDSGFYLCAWSGAGEAFFGQGTRLTVV.

This clone has only a few counts. The V call is TRBV18, the J call TRBJ2-3, with 8 bases fitting TRBD1. The CDR3 is made up of 16 amino acids. From germline, CDR1 is KGHSH and CDR2 LQKENI. V shed 3 bases, J shed 5 bases, and the junction held 10 bases outside the gene matches. Here the CDR3 DNA reads TGTGCCAGCTCACCGCTGGGACAGGCTCTTCGAGATACGCAGTATTTT. Translating gives CASSPLGQALRDTQYF.

The rearrangement joins TRBV27 to TRBJ2-7; 9 bases match TRBD1. V trimming: 2 bases; J trimming: 2 bases; junction bases outside the gene matches: 4. The CDR3 loop spans 15 amino acids. CDR1 is MNHEY, CDR2 SMNVEV, per germline (reference sequence). The CDR3 protein is CASSLQQGAPYEQYF. The CDR3, as DNA: TGTGCCAGCAGTTTACAACAGGGGGCCCCCTACGAGCAGTACTTC.

The genes are TRBV9 and TRBJ1-4, with TRBD1 as a possible D gene (5 bases). The CDR3 covers 15 residues. Germline V gene lookup returns CDR1 SGDLS and CDR2 YYNGEE. V was pared by 0 bases and J by 2 bases, with 8 bases between. The CDR3 DNA reads as TGTGCCAGCAGCGTAGCGGGGGGTACTAATGAAAAACTGTTTTTT. Translating gives CASSVAGGTNEKLFF.

This clone showed up just once. This rearrangement joins TRBV19 to TRBJ2-2, with 9 bases identical to TRBD2. The CDR3 contains 15 residues. Germline CDR1 LNHDA, CDR2 SQIVND (reference sequence). V lost 3 bases and J lost 3; bases outside the gene matches: 2. The chain's CDR3 is CASSIIAGDTGELFF. CDR3 in DNA: TGTGCCAGTAGTATCATAGCGGGAGACACCGGGGAGCTGTTTTTT. Looking up the rest from reference TRBV19 and TRBJ2-2 gives the full variable domain: DGGITQSPKYLFRKEGQNVTLSCEQNLNHDAMYWYRQDPGQGLRLIYYSQIVNDFQKGDIAEGYSVSREKKESFPLTVTSAQKNPTAFYLCASSIIAGDTGELFFGEGSRLTVL.

This clone was counted a few times. This chain joins TRBV6-6 and TRBJ2-7; D is perhaps TRBD1 (6 bases). Germline V gene lookup returns CDR1 MNHNY and CDR2 SVGAGI (reference sequence). The length of the CDR3 is 13 residues. Trimming pared 2 bases from V and 3 bases from J, leaving 8 bases between. CDR3 in DNA: TGTGCCAGCAGTTACGGACAGAACTACGAGCAGTACTTC. This translates into CASSYGQNYEQYF.

V usage is TRBV6-5 and J usage is TRBJ1-5; 10 nucleotides match TRBD1. V lost 6 bases and J lost 3; bases outside the gene matches: 5. This CDR3 comprises 15 residues. Germline-derived CDR1 and CDR2 are MNHEY and SVGAGI. The CDR3 DNA reads TGTGCCAGCAGGAGACAGGGGGCAACCAATCAGCCCCAGCATTTT. It encodes CASRRQGATNQPQHF.

The chain is built from TRBV27 and TRBJ2-7, with TRBD1 identical over 10 bases. With 2 bases clipped from V and 2 bases from J, the junction kept 0 bases outside the gene matches. CDR1 and CDR2 from the germline V gene are MNHEY and SMNVEV (reference sequence). CDR3 size: 14 residues. The CDR3 DNA reads TGTGCCAGCAGTTTAGGACAGGGGGCCTACGAGCAGTACTTC. Protein: CASSLGQGAYEQYF.

The rearrangement links TRBV4-1 to TRBJ2-5; 16 positions match TRBD2. The CDR3 sequence is 17 residues long. J was trimmed by 4 bases and V by 7 bases; bases with no gene match: 9. Germline V gives CDR1 MGHRA, CDR2 YSYEKL. CDR3 nucleotides: TGCGCCAGCACCAAGGGACTAGCGGGGGGGTTGGGAGAGACCCAGTACTTC. Amino acids: CASTKGLAGGLGETQYF.

This chain links TRBV27 with TRBJ2-7; tentatively, D is TRBD1 (6 bases). V dropped 0 bases and J dropped 6 bases, with 18 bases sitting between them. CDR1 and CDR2 from the germline V gene are MNHEY and SMNVEV (reference sequence). This CDR3 spans 16 amino acids. The CDR3 is CASSLSYKGGFGEQYF. As DNA, the CDR3 is TGTGCCAGCAGTTTATCGTACAAAGGGGGATTCGGCGAGCAGTACTTC.